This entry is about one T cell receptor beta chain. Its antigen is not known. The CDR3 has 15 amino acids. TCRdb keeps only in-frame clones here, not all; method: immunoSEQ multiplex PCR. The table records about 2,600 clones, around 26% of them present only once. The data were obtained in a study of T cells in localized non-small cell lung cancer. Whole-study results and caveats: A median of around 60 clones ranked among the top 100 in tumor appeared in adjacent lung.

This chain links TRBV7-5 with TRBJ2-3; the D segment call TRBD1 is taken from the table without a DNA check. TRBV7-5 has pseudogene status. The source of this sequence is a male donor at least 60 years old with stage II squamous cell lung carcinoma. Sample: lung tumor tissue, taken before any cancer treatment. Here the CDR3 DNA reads TGTGCCAGCAGCTCCGGGACAGGGGAGACAGATACGCAGTATTTT. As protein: CASSSGTGETDTQYF.